The source of this T cell receptor (beta chain) is a study of beta chain features in type 1 diabetes. Study outcomes and limitations: In cDNA sequencing, cells with high TCR expression could be over-represented.

Expressed TCRB transcripts got sequenced, as all isolated RNA was reverse transcribed. There were some 3.6 million reads on average in the naive, central memory and regulatory T cell samples. Here immunoSEQ multiplex PCR was the method, and the copy in TCRdb shows in-frame clones only, minus some. The sample has some 400,000 clones; around 16% are singletons. CDR1 and CDR2 from the germline V gene are SGHTA and FQGTGA. This CDR3 has 15 amino acids. In the case of this clone: Its antigen is as yet unknown. Relative to the germline gene, one junction end is altered; a read error may explain this.

The sequence was collected from a woman between 18 and 29 years old in good health. The source material was naive CD4+ T cells from blood. The chain has TRBV7-3 and TRBJ2-3; 7 bases match TRBD1. CDR3 nucleotide sequence: TGTGCCAGCACCTTAGGACAGGCTAGCACAGATACGCAGTATTTT. Its translation is CASTLGQASTDTQYF.